The sequence of this TCR beta chain was determined in a study of blood T cell repertoires in COVID-19. Overall study: The study drew acute and convalescent COVID-19 samples from the United States, Italy and Spain. Sources were T cells, B-cell-depleted T cells, or PBMCs; the material itself was cDNA or gDNA.

Original processing methods: Estimated nucleated cell counts came from reference gene primer amplification. Assay: immunoSEQ multiplex PCR; the TCRdb copy retains only in-frame clones and omits some. V and J calls and clone size follow that table, whereas D and trimming were derived from the DNA. The sample lists some 150,000 clones; around 84% were seen once. V lost 5 bases, J lost 8 bases, and 6 bases stayed unmatched. The CDR3 is 13 amino acids. Germline lookup yields CDR1 MNHEY and CDR2 SVGAGI. The specimen sequenced was peripheral blood. The receptor comes from a woman in her seventies with COVID-19, enrolled during active disease. V usage is TRBV6-5 and J usage is TRBJ1-5; 7 bases are a match to TRBD1. DNA for the CDR3: TGTGCCAGCAGTCTCGACAGGGCTAAGCCCCAGCATTTT. Its protein product is CASSLDRAKPQHF.